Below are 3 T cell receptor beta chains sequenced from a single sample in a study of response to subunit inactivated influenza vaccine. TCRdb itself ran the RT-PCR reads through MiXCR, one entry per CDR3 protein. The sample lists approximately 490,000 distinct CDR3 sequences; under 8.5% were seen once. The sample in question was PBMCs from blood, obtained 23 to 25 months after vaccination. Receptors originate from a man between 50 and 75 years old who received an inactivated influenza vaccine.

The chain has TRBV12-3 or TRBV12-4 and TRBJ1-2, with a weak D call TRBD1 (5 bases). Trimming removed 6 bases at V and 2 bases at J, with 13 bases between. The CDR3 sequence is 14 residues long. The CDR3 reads CASRRPQANYGYTF. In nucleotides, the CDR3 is TGTGCCAGCAGAAGACCACAGGCAAACTATGGCTACACCTTC.

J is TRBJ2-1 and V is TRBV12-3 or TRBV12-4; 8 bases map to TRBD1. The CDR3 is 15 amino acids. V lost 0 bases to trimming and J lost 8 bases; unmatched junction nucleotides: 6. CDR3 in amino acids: CASSLAGTGGDEQFF. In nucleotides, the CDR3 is TGTGCCAGCAGTTTAGCCGGGACAGGTGGCGATGAGCAGTTCTTC.

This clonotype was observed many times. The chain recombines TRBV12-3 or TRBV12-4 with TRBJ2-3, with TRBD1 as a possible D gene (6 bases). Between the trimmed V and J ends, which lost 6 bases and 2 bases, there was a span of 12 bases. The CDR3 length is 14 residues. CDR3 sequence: CASSRQVNTDTQYF. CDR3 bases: TGTGCCAGCAGCCGACAGGTTAACACAGATACGCAGTATTTT.